The source of this T cell receptor beta chain is a study of CD8 T cells in Susac syndrome. Trimming cost V 8 bases and J 5 bases, with 6 bases left between them. The CDR3 loop spans 10 amino acids. From germline, CDR1 is ENHRY and CDR2 SYGVKD. RNA amounts of about 0.5 to 1 ug underwent reverse transcription with random hexamers. One entry per CDR3 protein results from TCRdb running MiXCR on the immunoSEQ multiplex PCR reads. The profile shows approximately 190,000 distinct CDR3 sequences, more than 90% of them singletons. The sequence was collected from a human donor with Susac syndrome. Specimen: CD4+ T cells from PBMCs. The chain combines TRBV10-3 with TRBJ2-5; D not resolved. The CDR3 coding sequence is TGTGCCATCGGGTTTGAGACCCAGTACTTC. It is translated as CAIGFETQYF.